What follows is one T cell receptor (beta chain) and its context. The antigen it binds to is not known. No much larger clone is present one base from it, and per-base qualities are unavailable. The junction carries 10 bases between V and J, which are trimmed by 2 bases and 2 bases respectively. As encoded in the germline V gene (reference sequence), CDR1 is MNHEY while CDR2 is SMNVEV. The CDR3 starts with the cysteine, ends with the phenylalanine, and has 15 residues. CDR3 DNA is the only sequence kept; it has 45 bases, read in frame from the first base. The time point label on this specimen signifies: about 4 weeks on oral tofacitinib. In the paper's terms, the treatment or condition label means: oral pan-JAK inhibitor, 5-10 mg twice daily. From alopecia areata patients, peripheral blood was collected along with lesional scalp punch biopsies. PBMCs were isolated by density centrifugation and stained for CD3, CD4 and CD8, after which CD4+ and CD8+ T cells were sorted on a FACSAria.

Receptors were amplified or captured by the immunoSEQ multiplex PCR assay. RNA was extracted from all samples and reverse transcribed into cDNA as template for TCR sequencing. First-strand cDNA was synthesized using SuperScript III with a 2:1 mix of oligo-dT and random hexamers. A synthetic immune receptor repertoire was used to assess amplification bias, and residual bias was removed computationally. Per the source publication's procedure: Raw reads were preprocessed to remove errors, and CDR3 was defined by IMGT conventions from the conserved cysteine to phenylalanine. Clonality was calculated as 1 minus Shannon entropy normalized by log2 of the number of productive unique TCRs. CD4 or CD8 identity of scalp clones was inferred by cross-referencing scalp TCRbeta sequences with sorted blood CD4 and CD8 repertoires. The table was pulled from immuneACCESS by TCRdb, which kept in-frame rearrangements only. Such tables lose some clones; where checked, under half of the loss comes from unresolved V genes, and the rest has no known cause. D and trimming were read from the DNA, whereas the V and J calls and clone size are those reported in that table. This sample gives some 110,000 clones in total; approximately 52% of them show up just once. Around 30% of the sample is in the top ten clones.

The data were obtained in a study of CD8+ T cells in alopecia areata (dated by TCRdb to the late 2010s). For the study in its entirety: The treated patients took part in an open-label pilot trial in which moderate-to-severe alopecia areata was treated with oral tofacitinib at 5 to 10 mg twice daily. Tofacitinib was administered for 6 to 18 months, and 6 months of follow-up off drug were then conducted to assess delayed response and recurrence. For the treated patients, the SALT score, which quantifies what percentage of scalp surface area is affected, served as the measure of disease severity. High-throughput TCRbeta sequencing was used to examine T cell clonal expansion in alopecia areata in both the C3H/HeJ mouse model and human patients. Scalp tissue and sorted CD4+ and CD8+ peripheral blood T cells from patchy and totalis/universalis alopecia areata patients and from healthy controls were covered by human TCRbeta sequencing. Patients on tofacitinib were biopsied at baseline and after 4 and 24 weeks of treatment, and several of the patients also had a later scalp biopsy. Scalp clonality was compared among normal scalp (n=4), patchy alopecia areata scalp (n=8), and alopecia totalis/universalis scalp (n=8). RNA came from the PAXgene miRNA kit for fixed scalp, the miRNeasy kit for PBMCs, and the RNeasy kit for mouse skin. immunoSEQ multiplex PCR using 35 Vbeta forward primers and 13 Jbeta reverse primers was used to amplify TCRbeta CDR3 regions. Summary of the overall study and its limitations: The treated cohort was small, with a single nonresponder, so links between baseline CD8+ expansion and response need larger studies. Tofacitinib significantly decreased scalp clonality and the number of expanded CD8+ clones among the top 100 scalp clones. Scalp TCR repertoire analysis is complicated because resident alphabeta T cells in normal human skin are also sequenced, whereas mouse skin is dominated by gammadelta T cells. Many expanded lesional clones were found to persist in scalp and blood during tofacitinib treatment, and relapse after treatment cessation may be partly explained by this persistence. TCR sequences shared between patients were less clear than in mice, possibly partly because of HLA diversity in the patient population. Compared with normal scalp, lesional scalp had higher clonality and more expanded CD8+ clones, particularly in alopecia totalis/universalis, a pattern that suggests antigenic drive.

The receptor comes from a human donor with alopecia areata. The rearranged segments are TRBV27 and TRBJ1-3; the D gene is perhaps TRBD1, on 5 matching bases. This specimen consisted of CD8+ T cells sorted from blood, obtained at week 4, from a patient treated with tofacitinib. The DNA is TGTGCCAGCAGTTTACGAGCAGGGACTGGAAACACCATATATTTT. It codes for CASSLRAGTGNTIYF.